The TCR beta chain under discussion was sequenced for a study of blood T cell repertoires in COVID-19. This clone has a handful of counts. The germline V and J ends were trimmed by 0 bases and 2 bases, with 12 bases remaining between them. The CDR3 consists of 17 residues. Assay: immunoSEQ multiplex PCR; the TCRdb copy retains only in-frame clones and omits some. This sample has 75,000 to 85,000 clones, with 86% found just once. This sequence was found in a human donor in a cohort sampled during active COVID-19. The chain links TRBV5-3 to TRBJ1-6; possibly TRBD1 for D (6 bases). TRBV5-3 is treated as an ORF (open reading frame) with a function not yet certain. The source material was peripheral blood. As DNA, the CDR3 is TGTGCCAGAAGCTTGGTCCCATCAGGGGCCTATAATTCACCCCTCCACTTT. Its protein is CARSLVPSGAYNSPLHF.